This T cell receptor (beta chain) was sequenced in a study of blood T cells in healthy people across ages. Study results and limitations: Long-lived and aged donors differed, with more naive CD4+ cells and higher diversity in the long-lived.

PCR was performed a second time for about 7 to 11 cycles using a sample-barcoded 5' primer and a J-beta primer mix. A template-switch adaptor with 12 random nucleotides tagged each cDNA molecule. TCRdb recomputed calls from the 5' RACE reads with MiXCR, one row per CDR3 protein. Here the sample spans some 560,000 distinct CDR3 sequences, about 26% being singletons. Each sample used at least 6 million PBMCs. Germline V gene sequence: CDR1 SGHVS, CDR2 FNYEAQ. This CDR3 contains 15 residues. V lost 1 base, J lost 4 bases, and 11 bases lay in between. Only a few counts were recorded for this clonotype. Its specificity is unknown. These same records also appear under a second study, on T cells of mothers and their children. This second study notes: For each mother, over 8 million TCR beta CDR3 reads were obtained, and for each child, roughly 3.2 million.

The source material was blood. The sequence was collected from a boy aged 2 to 10 in good health. The genes are TRBV7-6 and TRBJ2-1; D perhaps matches TRBD2 (6 bases). CDR3 in amino acids: CASSLGDSPYNEQFF. The CDR3 nucleotides read TGTGCCAGCAGCTTAGGGGACTCCCCGTACAATGAGCAGTTCTTC.